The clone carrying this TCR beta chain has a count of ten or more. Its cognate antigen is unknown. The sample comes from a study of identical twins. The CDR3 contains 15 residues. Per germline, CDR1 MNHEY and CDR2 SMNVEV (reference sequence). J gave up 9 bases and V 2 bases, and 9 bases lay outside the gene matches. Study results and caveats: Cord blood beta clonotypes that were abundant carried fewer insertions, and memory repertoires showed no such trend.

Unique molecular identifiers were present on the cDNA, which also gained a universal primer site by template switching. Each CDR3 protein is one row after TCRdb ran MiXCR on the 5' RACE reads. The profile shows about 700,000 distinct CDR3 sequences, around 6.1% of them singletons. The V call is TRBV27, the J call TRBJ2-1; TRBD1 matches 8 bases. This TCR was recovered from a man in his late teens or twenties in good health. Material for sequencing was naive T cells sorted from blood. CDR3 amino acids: CASSLSGQGWGEQFF. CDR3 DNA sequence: TGTGCCAGCAGTTTAAGCGGACAGGGCTGGGGTGAGCAGTTCTTC.